These 20 T cell receptor beta chains originate from one sample sequenced in a study of T cell repertoires in cytomegalovirus infection. TCRdb re-called the reads through MiXCR, storing one row per CDR3 protein. Of roughly 240,000 distinct CDR3 sequences listed, 6% to 8% were seen once; the top ten hold more than 5.5%. Material for sequencing was PBMCs. These receptors came from a human donor in good health (CMV status not recorded). Some clones in this sample may be carry-over from other donors' samples.

The table lists this clonotype with many counts. This rearrangement joins TRBV29-1 to TRBJ1-2; no reliable D call. There are 13 residues in the CDR3. Between the trimmed V and J ends, which lost 6 bases and 3 bases, there was a span of 14 bases. The V gene's germline CDR1 is SQVTM and CDR2 ANQGSEA. CDR3 loop: CSVDPPSDYGYTF. As DNA, the CDR3 is TGCAGCGTGGATCCTCCAAGTGACTATGGCTACACCTTC.

The table lists this clonotype with many counts. This chain uses TRBV27 with TRBJ2-5; D is unclear. Trimming removed 0 bases from V and 4 bases from J, with 9 bases in between. In germline, CDR1 is MNHEY, CDR2 SMNVEV (reference sequence). The CDR3 runs to 14 residues. CDR3 in DNA: TGTGCCAGCAGTTTATCCCACTGGCGAGAGACCCAGTACTTC. It is translated as CASSLSHWRETQYF.

Many counts were recorded for this clonotype. J is TRBJ2-3 and V is TRBV11-2; 7 positions agree with TRBD2. The germline CDR1 and CDR2 sequences are SGHAT and FQNNGV. With V trimmed by 1 base and J by 2 bases, 6 bases remained unmatched. The CDR3 loop spans 16 amino acids. The CDR3 DNA follows: TGTGCCAGCAGCTTAGGGGCGGGGGTCCTCACAGATACGCAGTATTTT. The encoded protein is CASSLGAGVLTDTQYF.

Ten or more counts support this clonotype. This sequence joins TRBV14 and TRBJ2-4; perhaps TRBD1 as D (5 bases). With 0 bases removed from V and 1 base from J, the gap between germline ends came to 16 bases. Germline CDR1 and CDR2: SGHDN and FVKESK. The CDR3 is 18 amino acids. CDR3: CASSQDLGPTQAKNIQYF. The CDR3, as DNA: TGTGCCAGCAGCCAAGATTTGGGGCCAACCCAGGCCAAAAACATTCAGTACTTC.

This clonotype appeared many times. An end of the junction differs from the germline gene, which may be a read error. The chain has TRBV20-1 and TRBJ2-3, with D unclear. The CDR3 extends over 11 amino acids. Germline CDR1 is DFQATT and CDR2 is SNEGSKA (reference sequence). The CDR3 sequence is CGRFVADTQYF. The CDR3 DNA sequence: TGTGGCAGGTTTGTTGCAGATACGCAGTATTTT.

The sample holds many counts of this clonotype. V gene TRBV6-1 combines with J gene TRBJ2-2; D is possibly TRBD2 (6 bases). The germline V and J ends were trimmed by 6 bases and 3 bases, with 17 bases remaining between them. From germline, CDR1 is MNHNS and CDR2 SASEGT. The CDR3 is 16 amino acids. CDR3 protein: CASSHELAEYTGELFF. The CDR3 region has the DNA TGTGCCAGCAGCCACGAACTAGCCGAGTACACCGGGGAGCTGTTTTTT.

Many counts were recorded for this clonotype. The rearrangement uses TRBV7-2 and TRBJ2-1, with TRBD1 matching over 7 bases. Per the germline V gene, CDR1 is SGHTA and CDR2 is FQGNSA. J lost 2 bases, V lost 3 bases, and 4 bases had no gene match. The length of the CDR3 is 15 residues. The CDR3 loop is CASSLYRGTYNEQFF. CDR3 DNA: TGTGCCAGCAGCTTGTACAGGGGTACCTACAATGAGCAGTTCTTC.

This chain joins TRBV28 and TRBJ1-1, with D unclear. The CDR3 extends over 15 amino acids. Germline V gives CDR1 MDHEN, CDR2 SYDVKM. V lost 3 bases, J lost 0 bases, and 11 bases lay in between. This CDR3 reads CASSFEDGMNTEAFF. The CDR3, as DNA: TGTGCCAGCAGTTTTGAGGACGGGATGAACACTGAAGCTTTCTTT.

This clonotype was found many times. The rearrangement uses TRBV7-6 and TRBJ1-1, with 7 bases identical to TRBD1. The CDR3 extends over 14 amino acids. CDR1 and CDR2 from the germline V gene are SGHVS and FNYEAQ. After removal of 5 bases from V and 7 bases from J, the junction contained 10 bases not matched to a gene. The chain's CDR3 is CASSPWTRGDEAFF. DNA of the CDR3: TGTGCCAGCAGCCCCTGGACCAGGGGGGATGAAGCTTTCTTT.

This clonotype was found many times. This rearrangement joins TRBV23-1 to TRBJ1-5, with D tentatively TRBD1 (6 bases). TRBV23-1 is designated an ORF whose function remains uncertain. There are 18 residues in the CDR3. V was clipped by 0 bases and J by 2 bases, with 17 bases between them. In nucleotides, the CDR3 is TGCGCCAGCAGTCAATCTAATCGGGGGCGTGGGGGCAATCAGCCCCAGCATTTT. It encodes CASSQSNRGRGGNQPQHF.

This clonotype was recorded at least ten times. The V gene is TRBV7-2, the J gene TRBJ1-2; TRBD1 is a possible D gene (6 bases). The CDR3 has 14 residues. Germline V gene lookup returns CDR1 SGHTA and CDR2 FQGNSA. V was shortened by 4 bases and J by 4 bases, with 13 bases between the two germline ends. The chain's CDR3 is CASSSGQHFYGYTF. For the CDR3, the DNA is TGTGCCAGCAGCTCGGGACAACACTTCTATGGCTACACCTTC.

This CDR3 reads CASSLTRERLGYEQYF. The DNA for the CDR3 is TGTGCCAGCAGCTTAACCAGGGAGCGCCTTGGGTACGAGCAGTACTTC. The J gene is TRBJ2-7, the V gene TRBV28; possibly TRBD1 or TRBD2 for D (5 bases each). CDR3 length: 16 amino acids. The germline gives CDR1 MDHEN, CDR2 SYDVKM. V was clipped by 6 bases and J by 4 bases, with 22 bases between them.

This clonotype was seen repeatedly, ten times or more. This chain links TRBV12-3 or TRBV12-4 with TRBJ2-3; D possibly corresponds to TRBD1 (6 bases). V lost 5 bases and J lost 2, with 17 bases in between. This CDR3 contains 16 residues. The CDR3 region has the DNA TGTGCCAGCAGTAAACGCCCAGGGGCCATCACAGATACGCAGTATTTT. Translated, it gives CASSKRPGAITDTQYF.

Concerning this clonotype itself: One base away lies a much larger clone, so this may be a sequencing read error. The chain employs TRBV12-3 or TRBV12-4 and TRBJ2-7; 9 bases line up with TRBD2. Trimming at V came to 5 bases and at J to 0 bases, leaving 5 bases not matched to a gene. The CDR3 sequence is 15 residues long. CDR3: CASSNPSGASYEQYF. DNA for the CDR3: TGTGCCAGCAGTAACCCTAGCGGGGCCTCCTACGAGCAGTACTTC.

This clonotype was seen a handful of times. The J gene is TRBJ2-5, the V gene TRBV20-1; the match to TRBD1 covers 7 bases. V lost 3 bases, J lost 2 bases, and 3 bases stayed unmatched. The CDR3 is 13 residues long. In germline, CDR1 is DFQATT, CDR2 SNEGSKA (reference sequence). The chain's CDR3 is CSARGDSQETQYF. The CDR3 nucleotides are TGCAGTGCTAGGGGGGACAGTCAAGAGACCCAGTACTTC.

The chain recombines TRBV18 with TRBJ2-5; 7 positions agree with TRBD1. V shed 1 base, J shed 4 bases, and the junction held 3 bases outside the gene matches. The CDR3 covers 14 residues. Germline V gene lookup returns CDR1 KGHSH and CDR2 LQKENI. The CDR3 DNA sequence: TGTGCCAGCTCACCACTCGACAGGGTAGAGACCCAGTACTTC. This sequence encodes CASSPLDRVETQYF.

This clonotype was seen repeatedly, ten times or more. The rearrangement links TRBV6-5 to TRBJ2-5; D might be TRBD2 (5 bases). The V gene's germline CDR1 is MNHEY and CDR2 SVGAGI. The V end was cut by 5 bases, the J end by 9 bases, with 16 bases between. The CDR3 sequence is 13 residues long. DNA for the CDR3: TGTGCCAGCAGTCTCGGACTCGACAAGGCCCAGTACTTC. Residues: CASSLGLDKAQYF.

This clonotype appeared many times. The V and J genes are TRBV10-3 and TRBJ1-5; the D is unclear. Germline V gene sequence: CDR1 ENHRY, CDR2 SYGVKD. V lost 3 bases, J lost 5 bases, and 5 bases lay in between. The CDR3 runs to 12 residues. The CDR3 DNA sequence: TGTGCCATCAGTGAAGTCGATCAGCCCCAGCATTTT. It encodes CAISEVDQPQHF.

This clonotype has ten or more counts. The genes are TRBV7-8 and TRBJ2-2; a weak D match, TRBD1 (6 bases). Germline CDR1 reads SGHVS; CDR2 reads FQNEAQ. This CDR3 is built from 16 residues. The V and J ends lost 6 bases and 0 bases respectively, with 14 bases between them. CDR3 DNA: TGTGCCAGCAGAGACCGGAACAGGGCGAACACCGGGGAGCTGTTTTTT. It is translated as CASRDRNRANTGELFF.

This clonotype was seen many times. V gene TRBV6-2 or TRBV6-3 combines with J gene TRBJ1-4; D unresolved. The CDR3 is made up of 13 amino acids. V was clipped by 6 bases and J by 8 bases, with 13 bases between them. Per germline, CDR1 MNHEY and CDR2 SVGEGT. The DNA for the CDR3 is TGTGCCAGCAGGACTCCCGGATCAGAAAAACTGTTTTTT. The encoded protein is CASRTPGSEKLFF.